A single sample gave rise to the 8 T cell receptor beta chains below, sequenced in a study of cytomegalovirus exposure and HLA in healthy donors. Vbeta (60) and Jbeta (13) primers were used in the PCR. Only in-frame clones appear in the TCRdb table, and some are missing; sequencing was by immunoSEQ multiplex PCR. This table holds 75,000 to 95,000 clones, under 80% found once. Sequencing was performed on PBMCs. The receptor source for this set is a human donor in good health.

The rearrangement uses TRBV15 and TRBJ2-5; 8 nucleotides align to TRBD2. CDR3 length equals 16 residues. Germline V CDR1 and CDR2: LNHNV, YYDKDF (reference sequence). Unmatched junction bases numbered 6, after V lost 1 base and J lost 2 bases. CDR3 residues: CATSRGSGGGQETQYF. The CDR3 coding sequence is TGTGCCACCAGCAGAGGATCGGGCGGGGGGCAAGAGACCCAGTACTTC.

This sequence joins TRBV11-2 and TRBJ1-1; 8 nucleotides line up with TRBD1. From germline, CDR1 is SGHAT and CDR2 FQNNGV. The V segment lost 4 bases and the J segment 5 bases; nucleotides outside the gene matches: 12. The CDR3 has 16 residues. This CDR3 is CASSSRTGRTGTEAFF. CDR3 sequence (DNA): TGTGCCAGCAGCTCTCGGACAGGGAGGACGGGGACTGAAGCTTTCTTT.

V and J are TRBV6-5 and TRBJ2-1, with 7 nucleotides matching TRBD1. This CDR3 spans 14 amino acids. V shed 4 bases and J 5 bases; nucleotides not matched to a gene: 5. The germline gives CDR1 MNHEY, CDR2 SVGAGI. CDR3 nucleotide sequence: TGTGCCAGCAGTTTGCAGGGGGTTAACAATGAGCAGTTCTTC. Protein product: CASSLQGVNNEQFF.

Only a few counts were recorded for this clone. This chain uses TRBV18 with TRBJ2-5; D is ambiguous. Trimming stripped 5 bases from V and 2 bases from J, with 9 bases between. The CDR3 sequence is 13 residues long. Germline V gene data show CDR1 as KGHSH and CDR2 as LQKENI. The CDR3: CASSYDLQETQYF. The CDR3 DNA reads TGTGCCAGCTCATATGACTTGCAAGAGACCCAGTACTTC.

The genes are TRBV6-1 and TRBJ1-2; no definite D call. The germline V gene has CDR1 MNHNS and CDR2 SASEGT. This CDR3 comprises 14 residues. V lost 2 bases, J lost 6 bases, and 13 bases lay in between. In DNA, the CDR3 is TGTGCCAGCAGTGAATTCGGGGTCGGGGATGGCTACACCTTC. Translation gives CASSEFGVGDGYTF.

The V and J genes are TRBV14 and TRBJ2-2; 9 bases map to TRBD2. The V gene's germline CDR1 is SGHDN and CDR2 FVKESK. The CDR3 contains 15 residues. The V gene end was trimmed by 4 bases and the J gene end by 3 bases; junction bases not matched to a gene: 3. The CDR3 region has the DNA TGTGCCAGCAGCCGTAGCGGGGGTTACACCGGGGAGCTGTTTTTT. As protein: CASSRSGGYTGELFF.

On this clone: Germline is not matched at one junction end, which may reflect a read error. The CDR3 sequence is CASSYDRAPTGGYPF. In DNA form, the CDR3 reads TGTGCCAGCAGTTACGACAGGGCCCCAACCGGGGGCTACCCCTTC. The chain uses TRBV6-5 and TRBJ1-2; 7 bases are shared with TRBD1. The germline V gene encodes CDR1 MNHEY and CDR2 SVGAGI. The length of the CDR3 is 15 residues.

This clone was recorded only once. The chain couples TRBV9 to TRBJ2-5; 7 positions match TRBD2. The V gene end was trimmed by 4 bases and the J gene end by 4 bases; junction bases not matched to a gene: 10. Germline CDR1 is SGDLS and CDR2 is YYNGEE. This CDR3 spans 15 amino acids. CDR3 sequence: CASSTPASGGETQYF. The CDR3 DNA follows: TGTGCCAGCAGCACCCCGGCTAGCGGAGGAGAGACCCAGTACTTC.